These 5 T cell receptor beta chains share one sample of origin, sequenced in a study of blood T cell repertoires in COVID-19. TCRdb's copy holds only in-frame clones and misses some; the assay was immunoSEQ multiplex PCR. The sample includes about 190,000 clones, over 75% of them seen just once. Sequenced: peripheral blood. Receptor source: a middle-aged woman who had recovered from COVID-19.

This chain joins TRBV18 and TRBJ2-1; D unresolved. Looked up from germline, CDR1 is KGHSH and CDR2 is LQKENI. V was shortened by 3 bases and J by 12 bases, with 15 bases between the two germline ends. This CDR3 comprises 13 residues. Written as DNA, the CDR3 is TGTGCCAGCTCACCGGGCATCACCCGCCCGCAGTTCTTC. Translation gives CASSPGITRPQFF.

The gene calls are TRBV24-1 and TRBJ2-5; a possible D gene is TRBD2 (6 bases). The germline V and J ends were trimmed by 9 bases and 5 bases, with 18 bases remaining between them. Germline V gives CDR1 KGHDR, CDR2 SFDVKD. There are 14 residues in the CDR3. CDR3 residues: CATGGTAEGETQYF. The CDR3 DNA sequence: TGTGCCACCGGCGGGACCGCCGAGGGGGAGACCCAGTACTTC.

V usage is TRBV28 and J usage is TRBJ1-5, with 9 bases aligning to TRBD1. Germline values: CDR1 MDHEN, CDR2 SYDVKM. V shed 2 bases and J 6 bases; nucleotides not matched to a gene: 2. This CDR3 contains 14 residues. CDR3 in DNA: TGTGCCAGCAGTTTAACAGGGGGCTTTCAGCCCCAGCATTTT. This translates into CASSLTGGFQPQHF.

This rearrangement joins TRBV7-6 to TRBJ2-1; D is unclear. The germline V gene has CDR1 SGHVS and CDR2 FNYEAQ. V was cut by 3 bases and J by 0 bases, with 9 bases left in between. This CDR3 has 15 residues. CDR3 amino acids: CASSLTDSSYNEQFF. CDR3 DNA sequence: TGTGCCAGCAGCTTGACTGATAGCTCCTACAATGAGCAGTTCTTC.

This rearrangement joins TRBV2 to TRBJ1-5; no reliable D call. The CDR3 covers 14 residues. The germline V gene encodes CDR1 SNHLY and CDR2 FYNNEI. V gave up 6 bases and J gave up 0 bases, with 9 bases separating them. CDR3 amino acids: CASSVQISNQPQHF. The DNA of the CDR3 is TGTGCCAGCAGCGTACAGATTAGCAATCAGCCCCAGCATTTT.